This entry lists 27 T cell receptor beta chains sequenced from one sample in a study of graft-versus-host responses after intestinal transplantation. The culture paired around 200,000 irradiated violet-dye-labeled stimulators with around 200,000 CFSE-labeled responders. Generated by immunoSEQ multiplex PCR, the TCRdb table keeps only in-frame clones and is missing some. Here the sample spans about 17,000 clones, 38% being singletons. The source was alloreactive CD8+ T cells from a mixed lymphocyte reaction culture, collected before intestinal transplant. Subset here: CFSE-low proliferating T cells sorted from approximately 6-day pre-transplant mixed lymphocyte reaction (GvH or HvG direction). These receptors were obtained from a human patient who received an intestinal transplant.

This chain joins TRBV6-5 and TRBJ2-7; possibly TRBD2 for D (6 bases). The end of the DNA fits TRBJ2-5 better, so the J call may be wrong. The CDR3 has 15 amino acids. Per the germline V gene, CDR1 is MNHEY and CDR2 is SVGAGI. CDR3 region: CASRFDGSLWETQYF. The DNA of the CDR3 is TGTGCCAGCAGGTTTGACGGGAGTCTCTGGGAGACCCAGTACTTC.

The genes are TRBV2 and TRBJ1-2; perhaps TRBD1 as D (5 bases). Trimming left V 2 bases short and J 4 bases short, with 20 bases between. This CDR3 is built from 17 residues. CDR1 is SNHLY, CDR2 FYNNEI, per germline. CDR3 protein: CASSETGVVGGPYGYTF. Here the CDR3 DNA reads TGTGCCAGCAGTGAAACGGGGGTGGTCGGAGGACCCTATGGCTACACCTTC.

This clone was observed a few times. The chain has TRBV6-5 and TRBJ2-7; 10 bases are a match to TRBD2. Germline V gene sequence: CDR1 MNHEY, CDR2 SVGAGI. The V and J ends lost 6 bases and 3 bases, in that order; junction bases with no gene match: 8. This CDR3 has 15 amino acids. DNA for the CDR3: TGTGCCAGCAGCCCTCTAGCGGGAGATGGCTACGAGCAGTACTTC. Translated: CASSPLAGDGYEQYF.

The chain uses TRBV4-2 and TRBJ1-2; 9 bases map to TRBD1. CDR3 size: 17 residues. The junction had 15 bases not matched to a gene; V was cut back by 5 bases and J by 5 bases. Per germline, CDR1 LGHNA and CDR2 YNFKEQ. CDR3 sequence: CASSLGVMDRGKYGYTF. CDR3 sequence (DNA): TGTGCCAGCAGCTTAGGAGTCATGGACAGGGGAAAGTATGGCTACACCTTC.

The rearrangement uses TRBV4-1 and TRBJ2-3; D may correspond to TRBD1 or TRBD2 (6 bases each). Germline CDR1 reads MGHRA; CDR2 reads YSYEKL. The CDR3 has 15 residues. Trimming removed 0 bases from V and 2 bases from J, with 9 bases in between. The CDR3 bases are TGCGCCAGCAGCCAAGAGAGGGGGGCCACAGATACGCAGTATTTT. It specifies CASSQERGATDTQYF.

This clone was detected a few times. CDR3 amino acids: CASSLGFGETQYF. DNA of the CDR3: TGTGCCAGCAGCTTGGGCTTCGGAGAGACCCAGTACTTC. The gene calls are TRBV7-8 and TRBJ2-5; D is unresolved. The V gene's germline CDR1 is SGHVS and CDR2 FQNEAQ. V lost 3 bases, J lost 4 bases, and 9 bases lay in between. The CDR3 contains 13 residues.

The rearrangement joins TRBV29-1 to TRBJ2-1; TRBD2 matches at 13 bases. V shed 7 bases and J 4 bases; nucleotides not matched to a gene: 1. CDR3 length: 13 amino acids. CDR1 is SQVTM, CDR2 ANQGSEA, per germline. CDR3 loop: CSAGLAGYNEQFF. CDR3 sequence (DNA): TGCAGCGCGGGACTAGCGGGGTACAATGAGCAGTTCTTC.

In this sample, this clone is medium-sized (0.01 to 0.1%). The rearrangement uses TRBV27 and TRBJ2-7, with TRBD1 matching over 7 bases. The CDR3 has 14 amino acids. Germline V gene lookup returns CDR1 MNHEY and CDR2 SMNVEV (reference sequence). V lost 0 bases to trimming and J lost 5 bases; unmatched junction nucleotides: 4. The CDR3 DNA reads TGTGCCAGCAGTTTATCGACAGGGTTGAACGAGCAGTACTTC. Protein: CASSLSTGLNEQYF.

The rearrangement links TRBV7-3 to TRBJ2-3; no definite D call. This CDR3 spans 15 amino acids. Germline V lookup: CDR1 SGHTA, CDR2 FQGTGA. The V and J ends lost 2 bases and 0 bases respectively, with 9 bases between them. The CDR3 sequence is CASSLWVGSTDTQYF. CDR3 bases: TGTGCCAGCAGCTTATGGGTGGGTAGCACAGATACGCAGTATTTT.

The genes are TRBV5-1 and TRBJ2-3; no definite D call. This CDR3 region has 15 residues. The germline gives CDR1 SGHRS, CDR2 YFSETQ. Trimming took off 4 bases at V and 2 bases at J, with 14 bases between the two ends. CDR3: CASSPPDPYTDTQYF. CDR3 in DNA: TGCGCCAGCAGCCCGCCCGATCCTTACACAGATACGCAGTATTTT.

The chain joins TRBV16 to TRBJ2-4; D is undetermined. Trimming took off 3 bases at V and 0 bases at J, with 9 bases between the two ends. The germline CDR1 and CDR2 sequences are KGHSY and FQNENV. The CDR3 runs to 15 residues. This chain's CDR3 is CASSHNTLAKNIQYF. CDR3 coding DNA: TGTGCCAGCAGCCATAACACACTAGCCAAAAACATTCAGTACTTC.

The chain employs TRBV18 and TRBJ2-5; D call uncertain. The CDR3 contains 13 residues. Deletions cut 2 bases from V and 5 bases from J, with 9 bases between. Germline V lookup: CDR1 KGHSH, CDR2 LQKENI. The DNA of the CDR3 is TGTGCCAGCTCACCAATTAGGTGGGAGACCCAGTACTTC. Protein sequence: CASSPIRWETQYF. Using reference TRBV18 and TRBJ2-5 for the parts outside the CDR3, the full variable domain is NAGVMQNPRHLVRRRGQEARLRCSPMKGHSHVYWYRQLPEEGLKFMVYLQKENIIDESGMPKERFSAEFPKEGPSILRIQQVVRGDSAAYFCASSPIRWETQYFGPGTRLLVL.

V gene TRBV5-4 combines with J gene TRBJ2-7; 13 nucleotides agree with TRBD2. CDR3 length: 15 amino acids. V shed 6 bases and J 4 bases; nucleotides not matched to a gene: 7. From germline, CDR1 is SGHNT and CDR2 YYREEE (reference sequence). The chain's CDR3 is CASKLTSGRSYEQYF. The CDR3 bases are TGTGCCAGCAAACTGACTAGCGGGAGGTCTTACGAGCAGTACTTC.

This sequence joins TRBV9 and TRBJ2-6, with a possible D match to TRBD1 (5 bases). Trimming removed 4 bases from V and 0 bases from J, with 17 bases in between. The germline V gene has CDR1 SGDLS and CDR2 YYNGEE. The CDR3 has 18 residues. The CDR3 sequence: CASSSSRQPYSGANVLTF. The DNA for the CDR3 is TGTGCCAGCAGCTCCAGTCGACAGCCTTACTCTGGGGCCAACGTCCTGACTTTC.

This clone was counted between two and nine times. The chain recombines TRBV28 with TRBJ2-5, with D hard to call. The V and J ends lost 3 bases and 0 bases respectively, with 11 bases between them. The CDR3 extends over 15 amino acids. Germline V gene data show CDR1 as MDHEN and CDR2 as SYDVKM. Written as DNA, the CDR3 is TGTGCCAGCAGTTTCCGCAGAGAGTACCAAGAGACCCAGTACTTC. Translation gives CASSFRREYQETQYF. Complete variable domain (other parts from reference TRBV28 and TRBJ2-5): DVKVTQSSRYLVKRTGEKVFLECVQDMDHENMFWYRQDPGLGLRLIYFSYDVKMKEKGDIPEGYSVSREKKERFSLILESASTNQTSMYLCASSFRREYQETQYFGPGTRLLVL.

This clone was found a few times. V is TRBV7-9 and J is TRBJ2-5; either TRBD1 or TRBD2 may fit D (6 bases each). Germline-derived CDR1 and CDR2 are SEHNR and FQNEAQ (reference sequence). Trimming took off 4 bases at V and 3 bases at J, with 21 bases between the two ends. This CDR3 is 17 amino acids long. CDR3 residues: CASSSHGGGNPKETQYF. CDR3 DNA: TGTGCCAGCAGCTCCCACGGGGGCGGTAACCCTAAAGAGACCCAGTACTTC.

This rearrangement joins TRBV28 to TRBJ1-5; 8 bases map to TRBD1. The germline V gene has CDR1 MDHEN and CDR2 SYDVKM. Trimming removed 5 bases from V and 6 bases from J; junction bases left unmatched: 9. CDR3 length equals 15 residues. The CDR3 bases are TGTGCCAGCAGTCCCTGGACAGGGAGGATTCAGCCCCAGCATTTT. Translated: CASSPWTGRIQPQHF.

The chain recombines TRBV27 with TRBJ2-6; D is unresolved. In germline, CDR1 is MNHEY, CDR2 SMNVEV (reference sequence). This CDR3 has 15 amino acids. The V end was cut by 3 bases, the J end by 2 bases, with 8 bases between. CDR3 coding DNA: TGTGCCAGCAGTTTGGAAGGCCCTGGGGCCAACGTCCTGACTTTC. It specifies CASSLEGPGANVLTF.

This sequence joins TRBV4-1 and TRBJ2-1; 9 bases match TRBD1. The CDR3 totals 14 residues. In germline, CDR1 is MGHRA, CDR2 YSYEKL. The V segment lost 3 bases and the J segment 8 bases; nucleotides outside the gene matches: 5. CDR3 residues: CASSQEGQGYEQFF. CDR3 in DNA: TGCGCCAGCAGCCAGGAGGGACAGGGTTATGAGCAGTTCTTC.

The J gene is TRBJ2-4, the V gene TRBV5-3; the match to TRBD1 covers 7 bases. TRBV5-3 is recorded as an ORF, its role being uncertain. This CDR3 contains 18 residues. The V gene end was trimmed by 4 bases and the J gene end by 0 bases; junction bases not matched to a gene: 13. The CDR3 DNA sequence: TGTGCCAGAAGCCAAGAAAGGGGACAGATACTAGCCAAAAACATTCAGTACTTC. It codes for CARSQERGQILAKNIQYF.

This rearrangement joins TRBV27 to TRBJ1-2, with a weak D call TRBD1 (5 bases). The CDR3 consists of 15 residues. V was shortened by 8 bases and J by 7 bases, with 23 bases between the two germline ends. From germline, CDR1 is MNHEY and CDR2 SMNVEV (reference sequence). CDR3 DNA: TGTGCCAGCTCTCTTATCTGGGACTTTAAGGGTGGCTACACCTTC. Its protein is CASSLIWDFKGGYTF.

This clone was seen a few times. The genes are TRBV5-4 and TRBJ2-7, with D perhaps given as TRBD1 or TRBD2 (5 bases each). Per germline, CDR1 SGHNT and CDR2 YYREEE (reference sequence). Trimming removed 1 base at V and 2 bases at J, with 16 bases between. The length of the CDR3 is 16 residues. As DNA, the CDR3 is TGTGCCAGCAGCTTGTTTTATGGGGGTTTCCCCTACGAGCAGTACTTC. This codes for CASSLFYGGFPYEQYF.

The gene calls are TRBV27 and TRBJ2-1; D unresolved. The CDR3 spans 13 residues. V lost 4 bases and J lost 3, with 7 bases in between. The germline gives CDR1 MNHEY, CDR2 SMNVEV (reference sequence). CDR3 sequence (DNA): TGTGCCAGCAGTTCAATCAGCTACAATGAGCAGTTCTTC. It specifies CASSSISYNEQFF.

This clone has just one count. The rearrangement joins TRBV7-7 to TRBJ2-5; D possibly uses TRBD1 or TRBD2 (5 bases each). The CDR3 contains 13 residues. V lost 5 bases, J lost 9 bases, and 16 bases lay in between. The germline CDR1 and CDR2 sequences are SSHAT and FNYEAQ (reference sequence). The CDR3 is CASSPDPLGAQYF. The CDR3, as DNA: TGTGCCAGCAGCCCAGACCCCTTGGGGGCCCAGTACTTC.

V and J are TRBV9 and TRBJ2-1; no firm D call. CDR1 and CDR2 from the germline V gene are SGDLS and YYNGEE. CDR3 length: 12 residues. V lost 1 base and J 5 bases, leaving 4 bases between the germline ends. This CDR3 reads CASSVTDNEQFF. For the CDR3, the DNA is TGTGCCAGCAGCGTAACGGACAATGAGCAGTTCTTC.

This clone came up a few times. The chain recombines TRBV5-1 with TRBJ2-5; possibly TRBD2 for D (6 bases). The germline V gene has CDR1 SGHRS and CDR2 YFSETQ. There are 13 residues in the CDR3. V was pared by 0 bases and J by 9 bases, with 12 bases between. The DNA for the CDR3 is TGCGCCAGCAGCTTGGATGGGCCGGGGGCCCAGTACTTC. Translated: CASSLDGPGAQYF.

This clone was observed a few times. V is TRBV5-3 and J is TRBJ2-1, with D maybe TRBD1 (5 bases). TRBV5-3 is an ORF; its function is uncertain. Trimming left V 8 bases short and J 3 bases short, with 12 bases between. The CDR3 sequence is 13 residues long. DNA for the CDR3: TGTGCCAGCACCTGGGGCAACTACAATGAGCAGTTCTTC. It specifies CASTWGNYNEQFF.